The 22 T cell receptor beta chains given below trace back to one sample, sequenced in a study of a mutant IDH1 vaccine in newly diagnosed glioma. The time point was: baseline, week 1 (first vaccination visit). Treatment of the sample: pre-vaccination baseline after standard-of-care therapy. Clones were read by immunoSEQ multiplex PCR, and TCRdb kept only the in-frame ones, dropping some. The table has about 46,000 clones, roughly 90% seen once. The starting material was PBMCs, obtained from a glioma patient treated with radiotherapy, temozolomide or both. All receptors come from a middle-aged man with glioma.

The rearrangement joins TRBV19 to TRBJ2-7, with 8 bases fitting TRBD1. V shed 5 bases, J shed 6 bases, and the junction held 12 bases outside the gene matches. The CDR3 has 15 amino acids. Germline values: CDR1 LNHDA, CDR2 SQIVND (reference sequence). CDR3 bases: TGTGCCAGTAGTCCCCGGACAGGGAAGGTCGCCGAGCAGTACTTC. As protein: CASSPRTGKVAEQYF.

This clone was seen once. The rearrangement links TRBV5-1 to TRBJ2-3; D perhaps matches TRBD1 (5 bases). V shed 3 bases and J shed 4 bases, with 12 bases lying between them. CDR3 length: 14 residues. Germline V gene data show CDR1 as SGHRS and CDR2 as YFSETQ. CDR3 amino acids: CASSSPQGSDTQYF. The DNA for the CDR3 is TGCGCCAGCAGCTCCCCGCAGGGTTCAGATACGCAGTATTTT.

V is TRBV6-5 and J is TRBJ2-3; maybe TRBD1 (6 bases). The CDR3 loop spans 15 amino acids. Trimming shortened V by 5 bases and J by 0 bases, and 12 bases separated the two germline ends. Germline CDR1 reads MNHEY; CDR2 reads SVGAGI. CDR3 nucleotide sequence: TGTGCCAGCAGTCCTTTTAGGGGGAGCACAGATACGCAGTATTTT. This encodes CASSPFRGSTDTQYF.

The chain combines TRBV18 with TRBJ2-7, with 10 bases aligning to TRBD1. CDR1 KGHSH and CDR2 LQKENI come from the germline V gene. The CDR3 is 14 residues long. J lost 3 bases, V lost 6 bases, and 5 bases had no gene match. CDR3 sequence (DNA): TGTGCCAGCTCTACTGGGACAGGGGACTACGAGCAGTACTTC. Encoded protein: CASSTGTGDYEQYF.

This rearrangement joins TRBV6-5 to TRBJ2-3; D gene ambiguous. V was shortened by 4 bases and J by 9 bases, with 8 bases between the two germline ends. The CDR3 is 11 amino acids. CDR1 and CDR2 from the germline V gene are MNHEY and SVGAGI. The CDR3 is CASSLILTQYF. As DNA, the CDR3 is TGTGCCAGCAGTTTAATTCTAACGCAGTATTTT.

This clone was seen only a few times. The rearrangement joins TRBV7-2 to TRBJ2-7; D remains ambiguous. This CDR3 spans 14 amino acids. V was shortened by 5 bases and J by 1 base, with 12 bases between the two germline ends. Germline V CDR1 and CDR2: SGHTA, FQGNSA. The CDR3 sequence is CASSPPRGSYEQYF. DNA of the CDR3: TGTGCCAGCAGCCCCCCCCGCGGATCCTACGAGCAGTACTTC.

This chain uses TRBV10-3 with TRBJ1-1; D unresolved. The CDR3 loop spans 13 amino acids. Trimming left V 3 bases short and J 2 bases short, with 7 bases between. CDR1 is ENHRY, CDR2 SYGVKD, per germline. For the CDR3, the DNA is TGTGCCATCAGTGAAGGTGGAAACACTGAAGCTTTCTTT. Translating gives CAISEGGNTEAFF.

This chain links TRBV18 with TRBJ1-1; a weak D match, TRBD1 (5 bases). With 3 bases removed from V and 7 bases from J, the gap between germline ends came to 9 bases. Germline V CDR1 and CDR2: KGHSH, LQKENI. There are 12 residues in the CDR3. The CDR3 protein is CASSPWDGEAFF. CDR3 DNA sequence: TGTGCCAGCTCACCCTGGGACGGTGAAGCTTTCTTT.

The chain links TRBV6-5 to TRBJ1-5; TRBD1 might be the D (6 bases). CDR1 MNHEY and CDR2 SVGAGI come from the germline V gene. V was trimmed by 5 bases and J by 6 bases, leaving 14 bases between them. The CDR3 covers 14 residues. CDR3 in amino acids: CASSQVGGLQPQHF. Written as DNA, the CDR3 is TGTGCCAGCAGTCAGGTTGGGGGGCTTCAGCCCCAGCATTTT.

The CDR3 loop reads CASSYPMTGELFF. CDR3 coding DNA: TGTGCCAGCAGTTATCCGATGACCGGGGAGCTGTTTTTT. V and J are TRBV27 and TRBJ2-2; D is unresolved. The V end was cut by 4 bases, the J end by 5 bases, with 8 bases between. This CDR3 contains 13 residues. Looked up from germline, CDR1 is MNHEY and CDR2 is SMNVEV (reference sequence).

This clone has only one observation. V gene TRBV6-5 combines with J gene TRBJ1-1; 7 bases map to TRBD1. With V trimmed by 6 bases and J by 8 bases, 6 bases remained unmatched. The CDR3 has 12 residues. The V gene's germline CDR1 is MNHEY and CDR2 SVGAGI. The CDR3 coding sequence is TGTGCCAGCAGCTTAGGGGGCAGGGAAGCTTTCTTT. Translated: CASSLGGREAFF.

There are a few counts of this clone. The rearrangement joins TRBV9 to TRBJ2-3, with D possibly being TRBD2 (6 bases). This CDR3 has 15 residues. Trimming took off 2 bases at V and 6 bases at J, with 16 bases between the two ends. The germline CDR1 and CDR2 sequences are SGDLS and YYNGEE. The CDR3 region is CASSVRLVPSDTQYF. The CDR3 nucleotides read TGTGCCAGCAGCGTCCGACTAGTCCCGTCCGATACGCAGTATTTT.

The DNA for the CDR3 is TGTGCCAGCAGAGGACAGGGGGACTATGGCTACACCTTC. It encodes CASRGQGDYGYTF. The chain recombines TRBV6-6 with TRBJ1-2; 10 bases align to TRBD1. This CDR3 is built from 13 residues. The J segment lost 3 bases and the V segment lost 6 bases, leaving 1 base of the junction unmatched. Germline CDR1 MNHNY, CDR2 SVGAGI (reference sequence).

The rearrangement joins TRBV7-9 to TRBJ1-2; D not resolved. The ends were cut back, 6 bases at V and 6 bases at J, with 11 bases in the middle. CDR1 is SEHNR and CDR2 is FQNEAQ in the germline V gene (reference sequence). This CDR3 comprises 12 residues. The CDR3 coding sequence is TGTGCCAGCAGTCGAAGCGTCGATGGCTACACCTTC. It translates to CASSRSVDGYTF.

The rearrangement links TRBV7-2 to TRBJ2-7; D gene unclear. Germline V gives CDR1 SGHTA, CDR2 FQGNSA. This CDR3 has 14 amino acids. V gave up 1 base and J gave up 2 bases, with 9 bases separating them. The chain's CDR3 is CASSLGSPTYEQYF. CDR3 DNA sequence: TGTGCCAGCAGCTTAGGGAGTCCCACCTACGAGCAGTACTTC.

Only one count was recorded for this clone. This chain links TRBV7-9 with TRBJ1-1, with 8 bases matching TRBD1. The V and J ends lost 2 bases and 5 bases, in that order; junction bases with no gene match: 7. This CDR3 spans 15 amino acids. CDR1 and CDR2 from the germline V gene are SEHNR and FQNEAQ (reference sequence). The CDR3 sequence: CASSLWTGWGTEAFF. DNA for the CDR3: TGTGCCAGCAGCTTATGGACAGGGTGGGGTACTGAAGCTTTCTTT.

The gene calls are TRBV7-8 and TRBJ1-4; D gene unclear. The CDR3 runs to 13 residues. CDR1 is SGHVS, CDR2 FQNEAQ, per germline. Trimming removed 0 bases at V and 8 bases at J, with 7 bases between. This chain's CDR3 is CASSLARSEKLFF. The DNA of the CDR3 is TGTGCCAGCAGCTTAGCGCGATCCGAAAAACTGTTTTTT.

The chain uses TRBV9 and TRBJ2-1; D is undetermined. The ends were cut back, 4 bases at V and 5 bases at J, with 10 bases in the middle. CDR1 is SGDLS, CDR2 YYNGEE, per germline. This CDR3 has 13 residues. The CDR3 nucleotides read TGTGCCAGCAGCTCTCCTCCAAACAATGAGCAGTTCTTC. This codes for CASSSPPNNEQFF.

This chain uses TRBV27 with TRBJ2-7; weak D call: TRBD1 (8 bases). Germline V gene lookup returns CDR1 MNHEY and CDR2 SMNVEV (reference sequence). This CDR3 has 17 residues. Trimming shortened V by 9 bases and J by 6 bases, and 30 bases separated the two germline ends. The CDR3 DNA reads as TGTGCCAGTTTGGGGACAGGAGGGGCGGGGGAAAGGTCCGAGCAGTACTTC. Translated, it gives CASLGTGGAGERSEQYF.

The chain carries TRBV6-6 and TRBJ2-7; 7 positions agree with TRBD2. V dropped 7 bases and J dropped 4; count of bases not matched to a gene: 10. CDR1 is MNHNY and CDR2 is SVGAGI in the germline V gene (reference sequence). This CDR3 comprises 14 residues. CDR3 amino acids: CASNTGTIRYEQYF. CDR3 DNA sequence: TGTGCCAGCAACACCGGGACTATTCGATACGAGCAGTACTTC.

This chain links TRBV10-2 with TRBJ2-7, with 8 bases matching TRBD2. After removal of 2 bases from V and 1 base from J, the junction contained 13 bases not matched to a gene. This CDR3 is 18 amino acids long. Germline CDR1 and CDR2: WSHSY and SAAADI. The CDR3 DNA reads as TGCGCCAGCAGTGAGGCCCATTCAAGACTAGCGTATTCCTACGAGCAGTACTTC. As protein: CASSEAHSRLAYSYEQYF.

The gene calls are TRBV28 and TRBJ2-7; 10 bases match TRBD1. The germline gives CDR1 MDHEN, CDR2 SYDVKM. V was pared by 7 bases and J by 3 bases, with 3 bases of the junction left unmatched. This CDR3 is 13 amino acids long. CDR3 coding DNA: TGTGCCAGCAACCGGGACAGGGGCTACGAGCAGTACTTC. This codes for CASNRDRGYEQYF.